Included here is one T cell receptor (beta chain) sequence, with context. Profiled with immunoSEQ multiplex PCR; TCRdb holds only in-frame clones, not every one. The sample lists around 730,000 clones; approximately 83% were seen once. The data derive from a study of shared T cell receptors in the human thymus. With V trimmed by 4 bases and J by 8 bases, 12 bases remained unmatched. CDR1 and CDR2 (germline): SGDLS, YYNGEE. CDR3 length: 16 residues. The data also belong to a second study, concerning human thymus T cells. That source notes: Corrective surgery for congenital heart defects was being performed on the healthy Finnish infants who were the donors. The source of the thymus tissue was resections taken during corrective heart surgery. Thymic as well as blood repertoires seemed to favor certain V and J genes unevenly. Related work showed strongly overlapping thymic repertoires across unrelated individuals.

Material: thymocytes. The rearrangement uses TRBV9 and TRBJ1-2; 12 bases fit TRBD1. The TCR originated in a girl under three years old with a congenital heart defect. The CDR3, as DNA: TGTGCCAGCAGCCCTACCTCCGGGACAGGGGGCCCGGGCTACACCTTC. Translation gives CASSPTSGTGGPGYTF.